What follows are 25 T cell receptor beta chains derived from one specimen sequenced in a study of beta chain features in type 1 diabetes. Sequencing targeted expressed TCRB transcripts, as all isolated RNA had been reverse transcribed. Some clones are missing from TCRdb's copy, which holds only in-frame ones; the method was immunoSEQ multiplex PCR. The table lists approximately 170,000 clones, less than 9.5% of them singletons, with about 1% in the top ten. Regarding the study as a whole: All four CD4+ subsets of Type 1 diabetes patients contained TCRB CDR3s that were moderately but significantly shorter.

Their cognate antigens are unknown. The sequenced material came from central memory CD4+ T cells from blood. These TCRs come from a woman aged 40 to 50 with type 1 diabetes.

This chain uses TRBV2 with TRBJ1-1, with TRBD1 identical over 8 bases. Germline loops: CDR1 SNHLY, CDR2 FYNNEI. Trimming at V came to 0 bases and at J to 0 bases, leaving 0 bases not matched to a gene. This CDR3 comprises 15 residues. CDR3 sequence (DNA): TGTGCCAGCAGTGAAGCGACAGGGGTGAACACTGAAGCTTTCTTT. Protein sequence: CASSEATGVNTEAFF.

The rearrangement uses TRBV28 and TRBJ2-2, with D possibly being TRBD1 (6 bases). V lost 5 bases and J 4 bases, leaving 11 bases between the germline ends. The CDR3 extends over 14 amino acids. The germline V gene encodes CDR1 MDHEN and CDR2 SYDVKM. The CDR3 reads CASSTDSFTGELFF. The DNA for the CDR3 is TGTGCCAGCAGTACGGACAGTTTCACCGGGGAGCTGTTTTTT.

This clone has more than one count but fewer than ten. This chain joins TRBV5-6 and TRBJ1-5, with D unclear. V was cut by 0 bases and J by 4 bases, with 8 bases left in between. Germline-derived CDR1 and CDR2 are SGHDT and YYEEEE. CDR3 size: 14 residues. In nucleotides, the CDR3 is TGTGCCAGCAGCTTGGTGGGCCGGAATCAGCCCCAGCATTTT. Translated, it gives CASSLVGRNQPQHF.

There are a few counts of this clone. J is TRBJ1-2 and V is TRBV27, with 12 bases matching TRBD1. After removal of 0 bases from V and 4 bases from J, the junction contained 6 bases not matched to a gene. The germline CDR1 and CDR2 sequences are MNHEY and SMNVEV (reference sequence). The CDR3 is made up of 17 amino acids. The CDR3 sequence: CASSLSRDRGPVYGYTF. CDR3 in DNA: TGTGCCAGCAGTTTATCGAGGGACAGGGGGCCAGTCTATGGCTACACCTTC.

This chain links TRBV7-9 with TRBJ2-6, with 12 bases aligning to TRBD2. This CDR3 has 16 residues. Germline values: CDR1 SEHNR, CDR2 FQNEAQ (reference sequence). With 8 bases clipped from V and 1 base from J, the junction kept 3 bases outside the gene matches. CDR3 amino acids: CASATSGGSGANVLTF. The CDR3 bases are TGTGCCAGCGCTACTAGCGGGGGGTCTGGGGCCAACGTCCTGACTTTC.

Only a few counts were recorded for this clone. The J gene is TRBJ2-1, the V gene TRBV28; TRBD1 aligns across 9 bases. Trimming at V came to 8 bases and at J to 9 bases, leaving 5 bases not matched to a gene. Germline lookup yields CDR1 MDHEN and CDR2 SYDVKM. The CDR3 covers 12 residues. Here the CDR3 DNA reads TGTGCCAGCTGGACAGGGGTCGGTGAGCAGTTCTTC. It translates to CASWTGVGEQFF.

The gene calls are TRBV19 and TRBJ2-5, with 11 bases identical to TRBD2. Unmatched junction bases numbered 1, after V lost 5 bases and J lost 2 bases. Per germline, CDR1 LNHDA and CDR2 SQIVND (reference sequence). This CDR3 contains 14 residues. The CDR3 loop is CASSRTSGQETQYF. CDR3 DNA sequence: TGTGCCAGTAGTCGGACTAGCGGGCAAGAGACCCAGTACTTC.

The chain has TRBV5-6 and TRBJ1-1; 7 bases align to TRBD1. The germline gives CDR1 SGHDT, CDR2 YYEEEE. V was clipped by 2 bases and J by 2 bases; unmatched bases: 9. CDR3 length: 16 amino acids. CDR3 protein: CASSLETGTVNTEAFF. DNA for the CDR3: TGTGCCAGCAGCTTAGAGACAGGGACTGTTAACACTGAAGCTTTCTTT.

J is TRBJ2-2 and V is TRBV11-3; 13 nucleotides align to TRBD2. The CDR3 totals 17 residues. Per the germline V gene, CDR1 is SGHNT and CDR2 is YENEEA. V dropped 4 bases and J dropped 4; count of bases not matched to a gene: 6. The CDR3 loop is CASSSRTSGRGTGELFF. In nucleotides, the CDR3 is TGTGCCAGCAGCTCCCGGACTAGCGGGAGAGGCACCGGGGAGCTGTTTTTT. Together with reference TRBV11-3 and TRBJ2-2, the CDR3 gives the full variable domain: EAGVVQSPRYKIIEKKQPVAFWCNPISGHNTLYWYLQNLGQGPELLIRYENEEAVDDSQLPKDRFSAERLKGVDSTLKIQPAELGDSAVYLCASSSRTSGRGTGELFFGEGSRLTVL.

J is TRBJ2-7 and V is TRBV4-1; 13 nucleotides line up with TRBD2. V lost 4 bases to trimming and J lost 0 bases; unmatched junction nucleotides: 9. Germline CDR1 and CDR2: MGHRA and YSYEKL. The CDR3 loop spans 18 amino acids. The CDR3 sequence is CASSPGLAGVGGSYEQYF. In DNA, the CDR3 is TGCGCCAGCAGCCCAGGACTAGCGGGAGTGGGGGGCTCCTACGAGCAGTACTTC.

This rearrangement joins TRBV11-3 to TRBJ2-7; D not certain. The CDR3 has 12 amino acids. Germline V CDR1 and CDR2: SGHNT, YENEEA. V lost 3 bases, J lost 6 bases, and 9 bases lay in between. This CDR3 reads CASSFGATEQYF. DNA for the CDR3: TGTGCCAGCAGCTTCGGAGCGACCGAGCAGTACTTC.

V usage is TRBV28 and J usage is TRBJ2-5; possibly TRBD2 for D (5 bases). The tail of the sequence fits TRBJ2-7 better, so the J call may be wrong. This CDR3 comprises 14 residues. Germline V gives CDR1 MDHEN, CDR2 SYDVKM. DNA of the CDR3: TGTGCCAGCAGTTTGAGCGGAAACTCCTACGAGCAGTACTTC. Amino acids: CASSLSGNSYEQYF.

This clone showed up just a few times. The V and J genes are TRBV5-4 and TRBJ2-3; D remains ambiguous. Trimming removed 0 bases at V and 4 bases at J, with 6 bases between. Germline CDR1 is SGHNT and CDR2 is YYREEE (reference sequence). The CDR3 length is 13 residues. The DNA for the CDR3 is TGTGCCAGCAGCTTGGGCGGATCAGATACGCAGTATTTT. The encoded protein is CASSLGGSDTQYF.

The CDR3 DNA sequence: TGCGCCAGCAGCCCCCCGGGTAGTTTAAAGACTGAAGCTTTCTTT. Its protein is CASSPPGSLKTEAFF. The chain combines TRBV4-3 with TRBJ1-1; no reliable D call. This CDR3 is 15 amino acids long. V was clipped by 4 bases and J by 5 bases, with 17 bases between them. The germline gives CDR1 LGHNA, CDR2 YSLEER.

The genes are TRBV9 and TRBJ2-1; 9 bases fit TRBD1. In germline, CDR1 is SGDLS, CDR2 YYNGEE. Germline trimming cut 4 bases from V and 4 bases from J; bases unmatched to any gene: 6. This CDR3 has 15 amino acids. CDR3 region: CASSSGTGSYNEQFF. For the CDR3, the DNA is TGTGCCAGCAGCTCCGGGACAGGGAGTTACAATGAGCAGTTCTTC.

This clone was counted between two and nine times. The chain is built from TRBV6-5 and TRBJ2-1, with unresolved D. This CDR3 comprises 13 residues. The germline V gene encodes CDR1 MNHEY and CDR2 SVGAGI. Trimming stripped 8 bases from V and 5 bases from J, with 13 bases between. CDR3 sequence: CASGDDGDNEQFF. The CDR3, as DNA: TGTGCCAGCGGAGACGACGGAGACAATGAGCAGTTCTTC.

This chain links TRBV5-1 with TRBJ2-7; 9 positions agree with TRBD1. Germline V gene sequence: CDR1 SGHRS, CDR2 YFSETQ. V lost 0 bases, J lost 5 bases, and 3 bases stayed unmatched. CDR3 size: 14 residues. CDR3 protein: CASSLAGTGHEQYF. The CDR3 nucleotides are TGCGCCAGCAGCTTGGCCGGGACAGGGCACGAGCAGTACTTC.

The chain is built from TRBV27 and TRBJ1-1; TRBD1 agrees at 9 bases. The germline CDR1 and CDR2 sequences are MNHEY and SMNVEV (reference sequence). The J segment lost 6 bases and the V segment lost 5 bases, leaving 10 bases of the junction unmatched. This CDR3 has 15 amino acids. The CDR3 DNA is TGTGCCAGCAGTCTGAGGGGACAGGGTAGGGCTGAAGCTTTCTTT. This gives the protein CASSLRGQGRAEAFF.

Only a few counts were recorded for this clone. The chain links TRBV13 to TRBJ2-7; 9 bases map to TRBD1. The CDR3 extends over 14 amino acids. Trimming took 3 bases from V and 3 from J; bases not matched to a gene: 3. Germline-derived CDR1 and CDR2 are PRHDT and FYEKMQ (reference sequence). CDR3 residues: CASSFGQGYYEQYF. In DNA form, the CDR3 reads TGTGCCAGCAGCTTTGGACAGGGGTACTACGAGCAGTACTTC.

This clone was counted ten times or more. The V gene is TRBV30, the J gene TRBJ2-2, with 8 bases matching TRBD2. Looked up from germline, CDR1 is GTSNPN and CDR2 is SVGIG (reference sequence). V lost 5 bases and J lost 5; bases outside the gene matches: 10. The CDR3 runs 15 residues. Here the CDR3 DNA reads TGTGCCTGGGCCAAAGCGGGGGCGGGAACCGGGGAGCTGTTTTTT. Its translation is CAWAKAGAGTGELFF.

The CDR3 sequence is CASSSDRGSTDTQYF. DNA for the CDR3: TGTGCCAGCAGCTCGGACAGGGGGAGCACAGATACGCAGTATTTT. V gene TRBV5-6 combines with J gene TRBJ2-3, with TRBD1 matching over 10 bases. V lost 3 bases, J lost 0 bases, and 1 base stayed unmatched. CDR3 length: 15 residues. Per the germline V gene, CDR1 is SGHDT and CDR2 is YYEEEE.

The table lists this clone with many counts. The rearrangement joins TRBV4-3 to TRBJ1-1; 8 bases line up with TRBD1. The CDR3 sequence is 15 residues long. After removal of 0 bases from V and 4 bases from J, the junction contained 4 bases not matched to a gene. CDR1 and CDR2 (germline): LGHNA, YSLEER. The CDR3 is CASSQDGTGGTEAFF. In nucleotides, the CDR3 is TGCGCCAGCAGCCAAGATGGGACAGGCGGCACTGAAGCTTTCTTT.

This clone was detected only a few times. The chain uses TRBV7-2 and TRBJ2-7; TRBD2 agrees at 11 bases. The CDR3 runs to 15 residues. Germline CDR1 reads SGHTA; CDR2 reads FQGNSA. V trimming: 5 bases; J trimming: 4 bases; junction bases outside the gene matches: 7. The CDR3 DNA reads TGTGCCAGCAGCCCTAAGACTAGCGGGAAATACGAGCAGTACTTC. This codes for CASSPKTSGKYEQYF.

There are many counts of this clone. The rearrangement links TRBV9 to TRBJ2-1; D possibly corresponds to TRBD2 (6 bases). The CDR3 is 14 amino acids. V lost 0 bases and J lost 5, with 9 bases in between. Germline CDR1 and CDR2: SGDLS and YYNGEE. CDR3 bases: TGTGCCAGCAGCGTAGCGGGAGAGAACAATGAGCAGTTCTTC. Translation gives CASSVAGENNEQFF.

The CDR3 DNA sequence: TGTGCCTGGAATGGAGGAGGAGGCTACACCTTC. This codes for CAWNGGGGYTF. The chain employs TRBV30 and TRBJ1-2; D is unclear. Germline values: CDR1 GTSNPN, CDR2 SVGIG (reference sequence). CDR3 length: 11 amino acids. The V gene lost 4 bases and the J gene lost 8 bases, with 11 bases spanning the gap.